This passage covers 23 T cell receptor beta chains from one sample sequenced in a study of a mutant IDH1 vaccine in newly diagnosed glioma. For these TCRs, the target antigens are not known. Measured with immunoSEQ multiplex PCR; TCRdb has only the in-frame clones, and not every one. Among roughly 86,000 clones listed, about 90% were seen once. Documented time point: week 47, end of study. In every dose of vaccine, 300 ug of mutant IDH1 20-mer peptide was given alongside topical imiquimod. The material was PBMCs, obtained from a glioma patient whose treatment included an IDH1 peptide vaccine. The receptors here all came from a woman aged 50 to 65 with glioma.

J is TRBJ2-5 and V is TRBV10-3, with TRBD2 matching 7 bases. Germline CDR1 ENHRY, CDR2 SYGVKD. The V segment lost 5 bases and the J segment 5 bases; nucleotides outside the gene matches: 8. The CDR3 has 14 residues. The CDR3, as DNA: TGTGCCATCAGTAAATCAGCGGGACGGGAGACCCAGTACTTC. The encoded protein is CAISKSAGRETQYF.

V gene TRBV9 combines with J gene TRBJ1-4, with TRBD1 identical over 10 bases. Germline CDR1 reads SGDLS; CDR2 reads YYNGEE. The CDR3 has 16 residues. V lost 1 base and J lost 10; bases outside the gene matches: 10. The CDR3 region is CASSVSWDRGIGKLFF. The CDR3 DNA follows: TGTGCCAGCAGCGTATCCTGGGACAGGGGCATCGGAAAACTGTTTTTT.

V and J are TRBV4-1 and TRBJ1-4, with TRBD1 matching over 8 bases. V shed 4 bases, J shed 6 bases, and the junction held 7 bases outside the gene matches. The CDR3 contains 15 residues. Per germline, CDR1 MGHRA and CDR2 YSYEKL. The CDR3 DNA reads TGCGCCAGCAGCCCCAGGACAGGGCAGGATGAAAAACTGTTTTTT. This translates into CASSPRTGQDEKLFF.

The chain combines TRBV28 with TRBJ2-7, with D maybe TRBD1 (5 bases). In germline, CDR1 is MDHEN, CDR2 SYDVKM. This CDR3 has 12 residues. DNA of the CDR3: TGTTCGAAGGGGAAATTCGGGTACGAGCAGTACTTC. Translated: CSKGKFGYEQYF.

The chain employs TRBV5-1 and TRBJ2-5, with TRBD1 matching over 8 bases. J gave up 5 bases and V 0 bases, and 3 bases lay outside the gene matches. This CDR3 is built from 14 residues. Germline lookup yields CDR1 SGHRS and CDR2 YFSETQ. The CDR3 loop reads CASSLVQGVETQYF. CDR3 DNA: TGCGCCAGCAGCTTGGTACAGGGGGTGGAGACCCAGTACTTC. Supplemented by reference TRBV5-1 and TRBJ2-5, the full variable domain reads KAGVTQTPRYLIKTRGQQVTLSCSPISGHRSVSWYQQTPGQGLQFLFEYFSETQRNKGNFPGRFSGRQFSNSRSEMNVSTLELGDSALYLCASSLVQGVETQYFGPGTRLLVL.

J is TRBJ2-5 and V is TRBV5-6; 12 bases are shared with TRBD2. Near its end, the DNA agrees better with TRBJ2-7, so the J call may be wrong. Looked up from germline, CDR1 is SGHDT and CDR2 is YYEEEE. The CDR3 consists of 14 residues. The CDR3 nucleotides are TGTGCCAGCAGCCGGGGACTAGCGGGCTACGAGCAGTACTTC. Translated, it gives CASSRGLAGYEQYF.

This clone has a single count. The CDR3 reads CASSSRQGDEKLFF. CDR3 nucleotide sequence: TGTGCCAGCAGTTCGCGACAGGGGGATGAAAAACTGTTTTTT. V is TRBV7-9 and J is TRBJ1-4; 9 nucleotides match TRBD1. CDR1 is SEHNR, CDR2 FQNEAQ, per germline (reference sequence). The CDR3 runs to 14 residues. Trimming cost V 6 bases and J 6 bases; bases outside gene matches: 5.

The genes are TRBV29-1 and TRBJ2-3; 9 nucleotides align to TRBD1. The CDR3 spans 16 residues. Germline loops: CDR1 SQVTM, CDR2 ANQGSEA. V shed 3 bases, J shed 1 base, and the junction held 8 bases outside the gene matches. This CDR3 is CSVENDGQGRTDTQYF. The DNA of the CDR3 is TGCAGCGTTGAGAACGATGGACAGGGGCGCACAGATACGCAGTATTTT.

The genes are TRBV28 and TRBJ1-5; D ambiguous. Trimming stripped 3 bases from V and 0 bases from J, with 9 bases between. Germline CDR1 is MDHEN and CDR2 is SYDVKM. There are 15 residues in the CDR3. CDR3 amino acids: CASSFRLDSNQPQHF. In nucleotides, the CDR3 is TGTGCCAGCAGTTTCCGGCTAGATAGCAATCAGCCCCAGCATTTT.

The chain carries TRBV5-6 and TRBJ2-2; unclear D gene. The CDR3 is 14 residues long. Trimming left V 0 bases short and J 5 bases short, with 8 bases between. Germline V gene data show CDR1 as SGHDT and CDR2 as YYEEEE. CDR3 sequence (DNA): TGTGCCAGCAGCTTGGAGGGCTGGACCGGGGAGCTGTTTTTT. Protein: CASSLEGWTGELFF.

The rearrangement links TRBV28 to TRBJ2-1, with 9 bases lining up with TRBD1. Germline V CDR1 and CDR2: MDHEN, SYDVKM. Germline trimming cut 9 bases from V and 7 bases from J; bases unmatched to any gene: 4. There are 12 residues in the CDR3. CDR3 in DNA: TGTGCCAGTGGGGACAGGGCGAATGAGCAGTTCTTC. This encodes CASGDRANEQFF.

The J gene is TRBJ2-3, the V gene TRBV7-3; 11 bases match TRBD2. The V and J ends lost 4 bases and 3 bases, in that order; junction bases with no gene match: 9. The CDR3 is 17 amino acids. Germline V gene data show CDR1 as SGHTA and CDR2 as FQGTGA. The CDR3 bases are TGTGCCAGCAGCTCAGATATAGCGGGAGGGTTAACAGATACGCAGTATTTT. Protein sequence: CASSSDIAGGLTDTQYF.

CDR3 in DNA: TGTGCCAGTACAGGGAGGGATCAGCCCCAGCATTTT. This encodes CASTGRDQPQHF. This sequence joins TRBV19 and TRBJ1-5, with a weak D call TRBD1 (5 bases). The V gene lost 7 bases and the J gene lost 5 bases, with 9 bases spanning the gap. Germline V lookup: CDR1 LNHDA, CDR2 SQIVND (reference sequence). CDR3 length equals 12 residues.

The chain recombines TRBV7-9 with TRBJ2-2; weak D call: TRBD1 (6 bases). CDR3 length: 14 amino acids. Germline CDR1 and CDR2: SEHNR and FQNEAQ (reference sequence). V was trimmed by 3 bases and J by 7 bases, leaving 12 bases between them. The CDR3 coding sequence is TGTGCCAGCAGCTTGCAGGGGCCGGACGGGGAGCTGTTTTTT. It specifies CASSLQGPDGELFF. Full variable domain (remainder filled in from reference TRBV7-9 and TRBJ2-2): DTGVSQNPRHKITKRGQNVTFRCDPISEHNRLYWYRQTLGQGPEFLTYFQNEAQLEKSRLLSDRFSAERPKGSFSTLEIQRTEQGDSAMYLCASSLQGPDGELFFGEGSRLTVL.

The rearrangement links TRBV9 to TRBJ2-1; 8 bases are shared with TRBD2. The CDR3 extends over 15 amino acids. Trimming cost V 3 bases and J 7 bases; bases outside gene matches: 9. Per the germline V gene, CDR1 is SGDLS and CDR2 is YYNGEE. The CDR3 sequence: CASSAGGGIGNEQFF. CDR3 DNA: TGTGCCAGCAGCGCCGGGGGGGGCATAGGGAATGAGCAGTTCTTC.

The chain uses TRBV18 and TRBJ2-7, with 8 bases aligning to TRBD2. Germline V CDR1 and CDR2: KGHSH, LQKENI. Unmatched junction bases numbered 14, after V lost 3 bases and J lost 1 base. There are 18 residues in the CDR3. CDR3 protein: CASSPPGELADRSYEQYF. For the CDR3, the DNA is TGTGCCAGCTCACCGCCAGGGGAACTAGCGGACCGATCCTACGAGCAGTACTTC.

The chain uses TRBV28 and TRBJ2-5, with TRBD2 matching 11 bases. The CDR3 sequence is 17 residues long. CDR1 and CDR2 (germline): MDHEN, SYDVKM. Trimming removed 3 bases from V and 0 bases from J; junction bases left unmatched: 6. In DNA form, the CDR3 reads TGTGCCAGCAGTTTGGGGCTAGCGGGAGGCAACCAAGAGACCCAGTACTTC. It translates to CASSLGLAGGNQETQYF.

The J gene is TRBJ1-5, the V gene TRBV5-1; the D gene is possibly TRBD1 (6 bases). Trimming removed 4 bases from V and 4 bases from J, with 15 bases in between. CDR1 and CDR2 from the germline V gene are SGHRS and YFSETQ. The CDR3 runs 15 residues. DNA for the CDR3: TGCGCCAGCAGCCCTTCGGGGGCGGGAAATCAGCCCCAGCATTTT. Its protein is CASSPSGAGNQPQHF.

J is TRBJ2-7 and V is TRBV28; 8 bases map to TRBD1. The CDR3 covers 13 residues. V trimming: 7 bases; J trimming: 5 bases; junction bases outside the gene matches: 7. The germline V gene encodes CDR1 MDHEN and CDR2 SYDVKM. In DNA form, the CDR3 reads TGTGCCAGCAACCCGGGACAGGCCCACGAGCAGTACTTC. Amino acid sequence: CASNPGQAHEQYF.

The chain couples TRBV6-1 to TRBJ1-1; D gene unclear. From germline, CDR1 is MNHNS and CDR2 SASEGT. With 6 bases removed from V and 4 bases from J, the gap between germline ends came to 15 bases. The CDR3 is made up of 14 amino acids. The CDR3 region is CASSDPPSFTEAFF. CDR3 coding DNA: TGTGCCAGCAGCGACCCCCCGAGTTTCACTGAAGCTTTCTTT.

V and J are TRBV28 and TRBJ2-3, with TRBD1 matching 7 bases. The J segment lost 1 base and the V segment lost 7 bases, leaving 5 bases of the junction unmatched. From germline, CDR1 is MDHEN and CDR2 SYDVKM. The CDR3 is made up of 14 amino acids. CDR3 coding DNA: TGTGCCAGCACCTCGGGACAGCGCACAGATACGCAGTATTTT. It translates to CASTSGQRTDTQYF.

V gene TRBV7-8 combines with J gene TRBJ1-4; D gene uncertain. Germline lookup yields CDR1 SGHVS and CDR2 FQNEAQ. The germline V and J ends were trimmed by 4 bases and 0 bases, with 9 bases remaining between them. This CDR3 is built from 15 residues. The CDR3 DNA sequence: TGTGCCAGCAGCTATAGCAGTTCAACTAATGAAAAACTGTTTTTT. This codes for CASSYSSSTNEKLFF. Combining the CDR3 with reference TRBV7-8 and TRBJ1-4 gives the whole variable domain GAGVSQSPRYKVAKRGQDVALRCDPISGHVSLFWYQQALGQGPEFLTYFQNEAQLDKSGLPSDRFFAERPEGSVSTLKIQRTQQEDSAVYLCASSYSSSTNEKLFFGSGTQLSVL.

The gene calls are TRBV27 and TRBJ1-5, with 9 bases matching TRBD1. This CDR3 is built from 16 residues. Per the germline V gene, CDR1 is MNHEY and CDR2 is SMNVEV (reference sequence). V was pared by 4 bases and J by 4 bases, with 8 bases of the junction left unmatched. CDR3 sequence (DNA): TGTGCCAGCAGTTCGGGACAGGGTTTAGGGAATCAGCCCCAGCATTTT. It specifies CASSSGQGLGNQPQHF.